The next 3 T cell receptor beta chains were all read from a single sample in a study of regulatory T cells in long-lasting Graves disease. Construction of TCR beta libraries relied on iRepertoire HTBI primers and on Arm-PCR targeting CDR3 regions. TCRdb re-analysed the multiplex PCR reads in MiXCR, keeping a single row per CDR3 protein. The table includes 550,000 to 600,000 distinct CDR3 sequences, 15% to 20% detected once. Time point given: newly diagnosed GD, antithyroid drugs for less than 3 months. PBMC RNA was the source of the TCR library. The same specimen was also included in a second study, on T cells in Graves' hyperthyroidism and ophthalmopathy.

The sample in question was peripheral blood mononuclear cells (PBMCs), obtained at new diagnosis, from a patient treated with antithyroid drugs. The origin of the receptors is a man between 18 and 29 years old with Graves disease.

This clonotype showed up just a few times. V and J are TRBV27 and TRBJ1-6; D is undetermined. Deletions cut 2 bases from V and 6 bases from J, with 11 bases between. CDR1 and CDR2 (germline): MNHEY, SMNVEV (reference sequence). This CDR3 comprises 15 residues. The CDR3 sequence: CASSLHGSLNSPLHF. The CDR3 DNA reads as TGTGCCAGCAGTTTACACGGCAGCCTTAATTCACCCCTCCACTTT.

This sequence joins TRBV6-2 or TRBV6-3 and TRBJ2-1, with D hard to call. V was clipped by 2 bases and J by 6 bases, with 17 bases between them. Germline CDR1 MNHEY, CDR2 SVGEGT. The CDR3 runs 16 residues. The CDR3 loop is CASSYPIGPMGNEQFF. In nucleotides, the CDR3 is TGTGCCAGCAGTTACCCGATAGGCCCAATGGGCAATGAGCAGTTCTTC.

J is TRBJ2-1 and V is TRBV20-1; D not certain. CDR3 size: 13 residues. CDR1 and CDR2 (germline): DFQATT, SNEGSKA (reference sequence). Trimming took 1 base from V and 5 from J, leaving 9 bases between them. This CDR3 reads CSARVSPDNEQFF. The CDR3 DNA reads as TGCAGTGCTAGAGTTAGTCCGGACAATGAGCAGTTCTTC.